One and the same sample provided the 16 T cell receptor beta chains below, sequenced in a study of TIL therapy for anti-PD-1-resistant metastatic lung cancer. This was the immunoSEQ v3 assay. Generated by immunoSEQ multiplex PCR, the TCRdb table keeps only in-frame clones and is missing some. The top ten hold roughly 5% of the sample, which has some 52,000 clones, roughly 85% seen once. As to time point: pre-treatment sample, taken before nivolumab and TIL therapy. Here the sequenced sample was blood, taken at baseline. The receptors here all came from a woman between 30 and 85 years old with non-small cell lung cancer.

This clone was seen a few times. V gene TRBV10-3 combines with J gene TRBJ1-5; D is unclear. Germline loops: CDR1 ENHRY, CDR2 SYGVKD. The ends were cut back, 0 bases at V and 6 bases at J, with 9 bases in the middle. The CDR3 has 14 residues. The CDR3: CAISESGQLQPQHF. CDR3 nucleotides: TGTGCCATCAGTGAGTCAGGGCAGCTTCAGCCCCAGCATTTT.

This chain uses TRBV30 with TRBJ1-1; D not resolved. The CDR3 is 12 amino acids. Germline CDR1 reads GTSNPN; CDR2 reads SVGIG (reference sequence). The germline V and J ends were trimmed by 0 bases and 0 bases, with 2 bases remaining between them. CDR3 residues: CAWSVVNTEAFF. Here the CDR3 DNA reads TGTGCCTGGAGTGTCGTGAACACTGAAGCTTTCTTT.

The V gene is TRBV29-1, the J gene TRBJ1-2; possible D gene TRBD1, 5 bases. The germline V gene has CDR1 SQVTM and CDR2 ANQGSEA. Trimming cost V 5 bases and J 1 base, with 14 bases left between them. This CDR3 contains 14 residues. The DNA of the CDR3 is TGCAGCGTTCCCGCAGGGAATAATAACTATGGCTACACCTTC. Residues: CSVPAGNNNYGYTF.

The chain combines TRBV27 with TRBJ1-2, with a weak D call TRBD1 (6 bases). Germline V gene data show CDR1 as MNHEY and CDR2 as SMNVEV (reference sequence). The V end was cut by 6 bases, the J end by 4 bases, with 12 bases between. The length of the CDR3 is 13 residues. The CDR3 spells CASRPRDTYGYTF. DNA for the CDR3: TGTGCCAGCAGACCCCGGGACACCTATGGCTACACCTTC.

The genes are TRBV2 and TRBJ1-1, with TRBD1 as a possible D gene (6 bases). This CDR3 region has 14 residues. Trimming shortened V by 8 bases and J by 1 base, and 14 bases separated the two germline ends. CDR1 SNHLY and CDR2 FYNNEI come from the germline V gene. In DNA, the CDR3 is TGTGCCAGCCTCGTTGACAGGCGGAACACTGAAGCTTTCTTT. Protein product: CASLVDRRNTEAFF.

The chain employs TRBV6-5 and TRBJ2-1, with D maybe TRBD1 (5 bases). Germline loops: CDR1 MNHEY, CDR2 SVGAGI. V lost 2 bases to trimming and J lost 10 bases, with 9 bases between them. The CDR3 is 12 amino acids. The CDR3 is CASSYPPGEQFF. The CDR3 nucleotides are TGTGCCAGCAGTTACCCGCCAGGGGAGCAGTTCTTC.

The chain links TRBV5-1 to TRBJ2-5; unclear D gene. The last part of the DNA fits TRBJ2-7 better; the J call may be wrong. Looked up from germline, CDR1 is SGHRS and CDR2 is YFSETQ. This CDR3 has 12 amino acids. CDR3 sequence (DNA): TGCGCCAGCAGCTTCAACCTCTACGAGCAGTACTTC. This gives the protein CASSFNLYEQYF.

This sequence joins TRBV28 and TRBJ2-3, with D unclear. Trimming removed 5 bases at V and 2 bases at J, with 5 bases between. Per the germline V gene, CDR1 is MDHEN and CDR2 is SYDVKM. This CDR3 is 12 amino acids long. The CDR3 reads CASSINTDTQYF. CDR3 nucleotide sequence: TGTGCCAGCAGTATAAACACAGATACGCAGTATTTT.

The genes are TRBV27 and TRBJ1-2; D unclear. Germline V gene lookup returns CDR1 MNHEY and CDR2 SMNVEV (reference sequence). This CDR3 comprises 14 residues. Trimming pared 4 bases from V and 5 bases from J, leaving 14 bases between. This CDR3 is CASSSPGLGYGYTF. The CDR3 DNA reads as TGTGCCAGCAGTTCCCCTGGTCTGGGGTATGGCTACACCTTC.

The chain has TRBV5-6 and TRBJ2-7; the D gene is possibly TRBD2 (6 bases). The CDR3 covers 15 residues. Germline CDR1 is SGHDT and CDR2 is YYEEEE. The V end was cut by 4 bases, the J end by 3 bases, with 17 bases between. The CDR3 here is CASSDQPMEGYEQYF. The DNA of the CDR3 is TGTGCCAGCAGCGATCAACCGATGGAGGGCTACGAGCAGTACTTC.

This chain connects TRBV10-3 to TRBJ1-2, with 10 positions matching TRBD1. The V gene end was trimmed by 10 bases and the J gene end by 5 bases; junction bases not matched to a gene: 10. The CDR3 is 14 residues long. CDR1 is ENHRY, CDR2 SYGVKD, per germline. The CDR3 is CATIGQGVGYGYTF. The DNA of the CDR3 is TGTGCCACGATTGGACAGGGGGTTGGTTATGGCTACACCTTC.

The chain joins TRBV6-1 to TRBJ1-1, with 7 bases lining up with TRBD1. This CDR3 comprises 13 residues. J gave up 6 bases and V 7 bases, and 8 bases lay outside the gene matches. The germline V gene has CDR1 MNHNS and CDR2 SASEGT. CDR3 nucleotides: TGTGCCAGCAACCTGGACAGGCACGCTGAAGCTTTCTTT. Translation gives CASNLDRHAEAFF.

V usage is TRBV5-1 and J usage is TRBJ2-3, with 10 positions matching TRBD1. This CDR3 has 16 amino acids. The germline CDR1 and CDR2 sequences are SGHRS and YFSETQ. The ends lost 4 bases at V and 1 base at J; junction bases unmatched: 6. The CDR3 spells CASSRTGTGGTDTQYF. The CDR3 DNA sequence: TGCGCCAGCAGCCGAACGGGGACAGGGGGCACAGATACGCAGTATTTT.

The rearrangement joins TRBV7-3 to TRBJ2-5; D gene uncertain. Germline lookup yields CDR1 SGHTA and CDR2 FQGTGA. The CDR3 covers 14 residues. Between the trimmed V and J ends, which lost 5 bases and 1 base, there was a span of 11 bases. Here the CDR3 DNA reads TGTGCCAGCAGCCCTGACGGCTCCCAAGAGACCCAGTACTTC. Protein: CASSPDGSQETQYF.

CDR3 in amino acids: CASSQDITSGLETQYF. The CDR3 bases are TGTGCCAGCAGCCAAGATATAACTAGCGGTTTGGAGACCCAGTACTTC. The genes are TRBV4-2 and TRBJ2-5; 8 bases match TRBD2. This CDR3 contains 16 residues. Germline loops: CDR1 LGHNA, CDR2 YNFKEQ. V dropped 0 bases and J dropped 5; count of bases not matched to a gene: 8.

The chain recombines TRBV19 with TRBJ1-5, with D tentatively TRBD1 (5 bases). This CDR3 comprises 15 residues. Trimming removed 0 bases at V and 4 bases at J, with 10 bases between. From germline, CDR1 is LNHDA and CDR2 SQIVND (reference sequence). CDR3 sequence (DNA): TGTGCCAGTAGTATAGATCAATGGGGGAATCAGCCCCAGCATTTT. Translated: CASSIDQWGNQPQHF.